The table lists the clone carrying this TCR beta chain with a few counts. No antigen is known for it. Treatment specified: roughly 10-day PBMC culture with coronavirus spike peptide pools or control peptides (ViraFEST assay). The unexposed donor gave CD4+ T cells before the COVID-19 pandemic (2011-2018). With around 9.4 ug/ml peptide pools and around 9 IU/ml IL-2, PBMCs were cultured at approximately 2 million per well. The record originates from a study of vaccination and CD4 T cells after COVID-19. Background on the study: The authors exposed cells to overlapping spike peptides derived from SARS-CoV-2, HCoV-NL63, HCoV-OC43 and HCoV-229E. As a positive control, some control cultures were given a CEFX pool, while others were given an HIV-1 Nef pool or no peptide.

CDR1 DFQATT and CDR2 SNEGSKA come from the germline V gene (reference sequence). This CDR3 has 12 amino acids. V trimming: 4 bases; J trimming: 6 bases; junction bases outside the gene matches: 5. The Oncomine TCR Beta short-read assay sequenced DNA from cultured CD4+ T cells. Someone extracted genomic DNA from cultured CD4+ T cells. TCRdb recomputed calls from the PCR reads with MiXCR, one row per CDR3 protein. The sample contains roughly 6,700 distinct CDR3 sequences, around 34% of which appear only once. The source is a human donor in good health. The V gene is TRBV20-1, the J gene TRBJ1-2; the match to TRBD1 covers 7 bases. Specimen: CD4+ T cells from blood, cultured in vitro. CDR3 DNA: TGCAGTGCTACTAGACAGGGAAATGGCTACACCTTC. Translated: CSATRQGNGYTF.